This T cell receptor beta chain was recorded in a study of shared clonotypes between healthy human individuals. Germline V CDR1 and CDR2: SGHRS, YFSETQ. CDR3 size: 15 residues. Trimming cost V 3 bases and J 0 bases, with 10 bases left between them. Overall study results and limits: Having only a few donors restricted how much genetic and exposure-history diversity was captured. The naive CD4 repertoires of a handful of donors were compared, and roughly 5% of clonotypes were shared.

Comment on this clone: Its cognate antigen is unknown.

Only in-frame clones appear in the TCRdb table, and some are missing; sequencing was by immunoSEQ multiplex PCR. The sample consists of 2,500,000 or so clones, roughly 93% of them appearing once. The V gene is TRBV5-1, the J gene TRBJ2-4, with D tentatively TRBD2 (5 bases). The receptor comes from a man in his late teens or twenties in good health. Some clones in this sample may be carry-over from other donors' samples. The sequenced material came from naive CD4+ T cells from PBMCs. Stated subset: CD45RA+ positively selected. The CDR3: CASSSKDLAKNIQYF. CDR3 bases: TGCGCCAGCAGCTCCAAGGACTTAGCCAAAAACATTCAGTACTTC. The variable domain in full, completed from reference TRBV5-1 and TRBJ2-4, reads KAGVTQTPRYLIKTRGQQVTLSCSPISGHRSVSWYQQTPGQGLQFLFEYFSETQRNKGNFPGRFSGRQFSNSRSEMNVSTLELGDSALYLCASSSKDLAKNIQYFGAGTRLSVL.